Below, 10 T cell receptor beta chains from the same sample are listed, as sequenced in a study of control samples from healthy donors and cancer patients. Repertoires were generated with immunoSEQ multiplex PCR, while TCRdb's copy carries only in-frame clones and drops some. This sample carries about 160,000 clones, 80% to 95% of them seen once, and the ten largest clones take about 0.73%. Material: blood. The receptors derive from a woman aged 25 to 39 in good health.

In nucleotides, the CDR3 is TGTGCCAGCGGTAGGTCTGGGCCCAATCAGCCCCAGCATTTT. It codes for CASGRSGPNQPQHF. The rearrangement links TRBV6-5 to TRBJ1-5; D gene uncertain. V was trimmed by 8 bases and J by 3 bases, leaving 14 bases between them. The CDR3 runs 14 residues. Germline CDR1 MNHEY, CDR2 SVGAGI.

The chain couples TRBV7-2 to TRBJ2-1; 11 nucleotides match TRBD1. V gave up 7 bases and J gave up 8 bases; unmatched junction bases: 10. The CDR3 is 15 residues long. Germline V gives CDR1 SGHTA, CDR2 FQGNSA. CDR3 region: CASTPPRTGGDEQFF. CDR3 coding DNA: TGTGCCAGCACCCCCCCGAGGACAGGGGGCGATGAGCAGTTCTTC.

The V call is TRBV9, the J call TRBJ2-5, with 9 bases fitting TRBD2. The germline gives CDR1 SGDLS, CDR2 YYNGEE. V was clipped by 0 bases and J by 5 bases; unmatched bases: 8. The CDR3 is 16 amino acids. The DNA for the CDR3 is TGTGCCAGCAGCGTAGAAGGAGCGGGAGGATGGGAGACCCAGTACTTC. Encoded protein: CASSVEGAGGWETQYF.

The V and J genes are TRBV12-3 or TRBV12-4 and TRBJ1-1; D unclear. V was trimmed by 7 bases and J by 1 base, leaving 10 bases between them. The CDR3 totals 13 residues. The CDR3 spells CASTRTANTEAFF. Written as DNA, the CDR3 is TGTGCCAGCACCCGTACGGCGAACACTGAAGCTTTCTTT.

The chain is built from TRBV3-1 (or the pseudogene TRBV3-2) and TRBJ1-2, with 7 bases identical to TRBD1. The CDR3 sequence is 14 residues long. With V trimmed by 4 bases and J by 4 bases, 6 bases remained unmatched. Germline CDR1 reads LGHDT; CDR2 reads YNNKEL (reference sequence). CDR3 in DNA: TGTGCCAGCAGCCCCACCCGGGACAGCTATGGCTACACCTTC. Translated, it gives CASSPTRDSYGYTF.

The chain carries TRBV6-5 and TRBJ1-5, with D maybe TRBD1 (5 bases). V was clipped by 4 bases and J by 3 bases, with 13 bases between them. The CDR3 runs to 15 residues. Germline lookup yields CDR1 MNHEY and CDR2 SVGAGI. The CDR3 sequence: CASSSRDGLNQPQHF. Here the CDR3 DNA reads TGTGCCAGCAGTTCCCGGGACGGACTCAATCAGCCCCAGCATTTT.

This chain links TRBV19 with TRBJ1-1; TRBD1 might be the D (5 bases). V lost 5 bases and J lost 1, with 11 bases in between. This CDR3 spans 14 amino acids. From germline, CDR1 is LNHDA and CDR2 SQIVND (reference sequence). The CDR3 spells CASSADRWNTEAFF. DNA for the CDR3: TGTGCCAGTAGTGCCGACAGATGGAACACTGAAGCTTTCTTT. Together with reference TRBV19 and TRBJ1-1, the CDR3 gives the full variable domain: DGGITQSPKYLFRKEGQNVTLSCEQNLNHDAMYWYRQDPGQGLRLIYYSQIVNDFQKGDIAEGYSVSREKKESFPLTVTSAQKNPTAFYLCASSADRWNTEAFFGQGTRLTVV.

The chain combines TRBV3-1 (or the pseudogene TRBV3-2) with TRBJ1-1, with D tentatively TRBD1 (6 bases). The CDR3 is 14 residues long. Germline lookup yields CDR1 LGHDT and CDR2 YNNKEL (reference sequence). Trimming cost V 4 bases and J 2 bases, with 11 bases left between them. CDR3 amino acids: CASSPLQGNTEAFF. Here the CDR3 DNA reads TGTGCCAGCAGCCCACTACAGGGTAACACTGAAGCTTTCTTT.

The rearrangement joins TRBV29-1 to TRBJ2-7; D call uncertain. The CDR3 contains 16 residues. Germline-derived CDR1 and CDR2 are SQVTM and ANQGSEA. Deletions cut 6 bases from V and 0 bases from J, with 21 bases between. The CDR3 spells CSVQPLATHSSYEQYF. As DNA, the CDR3 is TGCAGCGTGCAGCCATTGGCGACTCACAGCTCCTACGAGCAGTACTTC.

This clone came up once. The rearrangement joins TRBV6-2 or TRBV6-3 to TRBJ2-1; 7 bases map to TRBD1. CDR1 is MNHEY, CDR2 SVGEGT, per germline. V trimming: 4 bases; J trimming: 9 bases; junction bases outside the gene matches: 9. This CDR3 is 14 amino acids long. The CDR3 protein is CASSFDRALGEQFF. CDR3 DNA sequence: TGTGCCAGCAGTTTCGACAGGGCTTTGGGTGAGCAGTTCTTC.